One and the same sample provided the 10 T cell receptor beta chains below, sequenced in a study of blood T cell repertoires in COVID-19. Libraries were prepared by immunoSEQ multiplex PCR; TCRdb keeps only in-frame clonotypes and omits some of them. The sample holds over 150,000 clones, over 75% seen once. The sequenced material came from peripheral blood. All receptors derive from a woman between 50 and 59 years old with acute or convalescent COVID-19.

V is TRBV3-1 (or the pseudogene TRBV3-2) and J is TRBJ2-7; possible D gene TRBD2, 6 bases. This CDR3 has 14 residues. The germline V and J ends were trimmed by 1 base and 5 bases, with 12 bases remaining between them. CDR1 and CDR2 (germline): LGHDT, YNNKEL (reference sequence). In DNA form, the CDR3 reads TGTGCCAGCAGCCAAGCGACTAGTACTAACGAGCAGTACTTC. It encodes CASSQATSTNEQYF.

The V and J genes are TRBV18 and TRBJ2-1, with D tentatively TRBD1 (6 bases). CDR1 KGHSH and CDR2 LQKENI come from the germline V gene. The CDR3 loop spans 16 amino acids. With 0 bases removed from V and 0 bases from J, the gap between germline ends came to 9 bases. The CDR3 DNA is TGTGCCAGCTCACCACCGGGACACGTCTCCTACAATGAGCAGTTCTTC. It translates to CASSPPGHVSYNEQFF.

V usage is TRBV11-3 and J usage is TRBJ2-3; the D is unclear. V was clipped by 3 bases and J by 4 bases, with 14 bases between them. The CDR3 spans 15 residues. Germline CDR1 SGHNT, CDR2 YENEEA. The CDR3 spells CASSFGLMGSDTQYF. CDR3 coding DNA: TGTGCCAGCAGCTTCGGCTTAATGGGCTCAGATACGCAGTATTTT.

This clone appeared a few times. The rearrangement joins TRBV19 to TRBJ1-4; 9 bases line up with TRBD1. V trimming: 6 bases; J trimming: 3 bases; junction bases outside the gene matches: 5. Germline V gives CDR1 LNHDA, CDR2 SQIVND (reference sequence). This CDR3 spans 15 amino acids. The CDR3 reads CASRDRGESNEKLFF. DNA of the CDR3: TGTGCCAGTAGGGACAGGGGAGAATCTAATGAAAAACTGTTTTTT.

The V gene is TRBV19, the J gene TRBJ1-1; D perhaps matches TRBD1 (5 bases). The germline V and J ends were trimmed by 8 bases and 5 bases, with 21 bases remaining between them. Germline V lookup: CDR1 LNHDA, CDR2 SQIVND (reference sequence). This CDR3 comprises 15 residues. As DNA, the CDR3 is TGTGCCAGTGGACCCTCGGGTCAGGGTGGAACTGAAGCTTTCTTT. This codes for CASGPSGQGGTEAFF.

This rearrangement joins TRBV6-5 to TRBJ2-3; maybe TRBD2 (6 bases). Per the germline V gene, CDR1 is MNHEY and CDR2 is SVGAGI. The length of the CDR3 is 16 residues. V lost 1 base to trimming and J lost 0 bases, with 11 bases between them. CDR3 residues: CASSYFGGSSTDTQYF. CDR3 bases: TGTGCCAGCAGTTACTTCGGGGGATCTAGCACAGATACGCAGTATTTT.

The rearrangement joins TRBV29-1 to TRBJ1-1; D is unclear. V lost 5 bases and J lost 4, with 11 bases in between. The CDR3 is 12 residues long. Germline CDR1 reads SQVTM; CDR2 reads ANQGSEA. DNA for the CDR3: TGCAGCGTTCGTTGGGGAGGCACTGAAGCTTTCTTT. Translating gives CSVRWGGTEAFF.

V gene TRBV15 combines with J gene TRBJ2-7; TRBD2 is a possible D gene (6 bases). CDR3 length equals 16 residues. V dropped 1 base and J dropped 0 bases, with 13 bases sitting between them. In germline, CDR1 is LNHNV, CDR2 YYDKDF (reference sequence). CDR3 amino acids: CATSRGAAGSSYEQYF. DNA of the CDR3: TGTGCCACCAGCAGAGGGGCGGCCGGGAGCTCCTACGAGCAGTACTTC.

The chain carries TRBV15 and TRBJ1-2; 9 bases fit TRBD1. CDR1 LNHNV and CDR2 YYDKDF come from the germline V gene (reference sequence). V lost 3 bases, J lost 5 bases, and 7 bases stayed unmatched. The CDR3 sequence is 15 residues long. For the CDR3, the DNA is TGTGCCACCAGCAGGGGAGGACAGGGGATTTATGGCTACACCTTC. Its translation: CATSRGGQGIYGYTF. Looking up the rest from reference TRBV15 and TRBJ1-2 gives the full variable domain: DAMVIQNPRYQVTQFGKPVTLSCSQTLNHNVMYWYQQKSSQAPKLLFHYYDKDFNNEADTPDNFQSRRPNTSFCFLDIRSPGLGDTAMYLCATSRGGQGIYGYTFGSGTRLTVV.

This chain links TRBV5-1 with TRBJ2-3; TRBD2 matches at 15 bases. The V gene end was trimmed by 4 bases and the J gene end by 3 bases; junction bases not matched to a gene: 6. The CDR3 totals 17 residues. The V gene's germline CDR1 is SGHRS and CDR2 YFSETQ. CDR3 coding DNA: TGCGCCAGCAGCCAGGGGACTAGCGGGAGGTGGACAGATACGCAGTATTTT. It encodes CASSQGTSGRWTDTQYF.